The sequence of this T cell receptor (beta chain) was determined in a study of blood T cell repertoires in COVID-19. Study-wide background: COVID-19 samples collected from the United States, Italy and Spain covered acute and convalescent phases.

Participants, roughly 18 to 90 years old, spanned around 25 US areas. In Cohort 3, a recovered donor had either two negative PCRs, clearance, or symptom resolution. Original handling: Reference gene primer amplification yielded estimated nucleated cell counts. The assay was immunoSEQ multiplex PCR, and TCRdb's table has in-frame clones only and misses some. From that table come the V and J calls and clone size; the DNA was used to work out D and trimming. The table has more than 300,000 clones, roughly 91% seen once. Trimming took 4 bases from V and 2 from J; bases not matched to a gene: 5. The CDR3 contains 16 residues. Germline CDR1 reads SGHTA; CDR2 reads FQGNSA.

The clonotype comes from a young woman who had recovered from COVID-19. This chain connects TRBV7-2 to TRBJ2-7; 13 positions match TRBD2. Sequencing used PBMCs or T cells enriched from blood (not recorded which). CDR3: CASSSAGTSGTYEQYF. The CDR3 DNA follows: TGTGCCAGCAGCTCAGCCGGGACTAGCGGGACCTACGAGCAGTACTTC.